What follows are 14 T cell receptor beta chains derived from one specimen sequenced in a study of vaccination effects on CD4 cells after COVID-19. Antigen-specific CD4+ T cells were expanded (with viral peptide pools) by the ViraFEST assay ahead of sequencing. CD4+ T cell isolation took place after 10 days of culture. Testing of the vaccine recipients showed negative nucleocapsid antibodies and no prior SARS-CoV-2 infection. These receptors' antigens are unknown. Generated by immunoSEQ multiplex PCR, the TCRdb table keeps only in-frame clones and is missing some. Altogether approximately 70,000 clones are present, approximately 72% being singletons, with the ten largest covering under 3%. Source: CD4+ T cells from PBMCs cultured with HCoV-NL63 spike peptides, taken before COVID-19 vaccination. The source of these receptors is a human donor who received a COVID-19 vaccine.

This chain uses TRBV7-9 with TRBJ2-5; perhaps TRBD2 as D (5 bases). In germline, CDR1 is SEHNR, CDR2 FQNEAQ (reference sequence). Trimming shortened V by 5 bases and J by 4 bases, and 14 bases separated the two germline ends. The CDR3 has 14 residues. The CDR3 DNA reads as TGTGCCAGCAGCCAAACGAGGGTAGGAGAGACCCAGTACTTC. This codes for CASSQTRVGETQYF.

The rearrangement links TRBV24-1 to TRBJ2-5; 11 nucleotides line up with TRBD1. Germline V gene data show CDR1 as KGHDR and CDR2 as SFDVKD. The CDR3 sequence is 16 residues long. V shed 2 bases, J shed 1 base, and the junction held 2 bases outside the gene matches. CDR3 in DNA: TGTGCCACCAGTGATTCGGGGACAGGGGGCCAAGAGACCCAGTACTTC. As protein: CATSDSGTGGQETQYF.

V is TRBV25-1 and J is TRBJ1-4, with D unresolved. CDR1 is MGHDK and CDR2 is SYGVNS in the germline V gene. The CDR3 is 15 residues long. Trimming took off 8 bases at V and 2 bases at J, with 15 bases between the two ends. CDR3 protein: CASGRSGGTNEKLFF. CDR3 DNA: TGTGCCAGCGGAAGAAGTGGTGGGACTAATGAAAAACTGTTTTTT.

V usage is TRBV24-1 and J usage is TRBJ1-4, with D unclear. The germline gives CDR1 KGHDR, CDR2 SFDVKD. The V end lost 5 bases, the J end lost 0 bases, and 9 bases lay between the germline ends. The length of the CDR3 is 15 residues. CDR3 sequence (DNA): TGTGCCACCAGTGGGGGTAGCTCAACTAATGAAAAACTGTTTTTT. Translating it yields CATSGGSSTNEKLFF.

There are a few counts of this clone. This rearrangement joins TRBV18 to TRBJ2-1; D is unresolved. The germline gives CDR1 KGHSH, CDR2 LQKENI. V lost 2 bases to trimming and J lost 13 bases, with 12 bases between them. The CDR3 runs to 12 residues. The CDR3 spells CASSPSRSDQFF. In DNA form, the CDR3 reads TGTGCCAGCTCACCAAGCAGATCTGATCAGTTCTTC.

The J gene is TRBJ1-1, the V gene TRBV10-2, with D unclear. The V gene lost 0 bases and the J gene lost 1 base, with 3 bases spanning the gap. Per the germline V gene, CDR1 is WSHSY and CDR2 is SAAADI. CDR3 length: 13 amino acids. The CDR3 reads CASSESRNTEAFF. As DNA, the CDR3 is TGCGCCAGCAGTGAGTCAAGGAACACTGAAGCTTTCTTT.

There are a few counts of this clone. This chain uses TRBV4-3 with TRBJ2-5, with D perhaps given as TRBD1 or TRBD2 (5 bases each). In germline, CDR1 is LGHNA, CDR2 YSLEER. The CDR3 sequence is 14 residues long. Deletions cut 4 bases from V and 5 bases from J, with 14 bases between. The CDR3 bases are TGCGCCAGCAGCCCCTTGGGAGCAGGGGAGACCCAGTACTTC. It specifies CASSPLGAGETQYF.

CDR3 DNA sequence: TGCGCCAGCAGTGTCGGCTTTAGCACAGATACGCAGTATTTT. It yields the protein CASSVGFSTDTQYF. The V call is TRBV10-2, the J call TRBJ2-3, with unresolved D. V was shortened by 4 bases and J by 0 bases, with 8 bases between the two germline ends. The CDR3 is made up of 14 amino acids. The germline V gene has CDR1 WSHSY and CDR2 SAAADI.

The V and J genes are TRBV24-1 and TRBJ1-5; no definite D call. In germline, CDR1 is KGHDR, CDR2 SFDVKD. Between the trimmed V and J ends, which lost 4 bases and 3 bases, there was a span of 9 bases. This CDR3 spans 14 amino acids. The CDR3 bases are TGTGCCACCAGTGAGTACAGCCACAATCAGCCCCAGCATTTT. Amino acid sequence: CATSEYSHNQPQHF.

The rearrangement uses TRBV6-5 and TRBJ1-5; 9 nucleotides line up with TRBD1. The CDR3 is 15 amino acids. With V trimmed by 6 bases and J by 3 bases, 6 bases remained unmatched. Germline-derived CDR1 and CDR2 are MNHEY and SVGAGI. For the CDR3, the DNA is TGTGCCAGCAGCAGAGACAGGGGGTACAATCAGCCCCAGCATTTT. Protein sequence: CASSRDRGYNQPQHF.

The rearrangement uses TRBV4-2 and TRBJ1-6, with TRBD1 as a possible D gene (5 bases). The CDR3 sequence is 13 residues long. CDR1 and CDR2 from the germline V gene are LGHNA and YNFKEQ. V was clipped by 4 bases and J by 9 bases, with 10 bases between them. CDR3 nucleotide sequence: TGTGCCAGCAGCCGGCAGGGTTCTTCACCCCTCCACTTT. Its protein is CASSRQGSSPLHF.

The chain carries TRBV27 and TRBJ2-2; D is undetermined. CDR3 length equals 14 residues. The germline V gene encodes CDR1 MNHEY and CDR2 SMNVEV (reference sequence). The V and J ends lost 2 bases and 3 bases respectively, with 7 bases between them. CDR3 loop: CASSLRRHTGELFF. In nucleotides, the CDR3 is TGTGCCAGCAGTTTAAGACGGCACACCGGGGAGCTGTTTTTT.

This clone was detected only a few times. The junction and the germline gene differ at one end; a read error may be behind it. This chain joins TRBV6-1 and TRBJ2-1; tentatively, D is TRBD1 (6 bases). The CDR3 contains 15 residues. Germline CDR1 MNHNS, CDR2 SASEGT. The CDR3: CASSEALALQGWSVF. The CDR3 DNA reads TGTGCCAGCAGTGAAGCGTTGGCTTTACAGGGATGGTCTGTCTTC.

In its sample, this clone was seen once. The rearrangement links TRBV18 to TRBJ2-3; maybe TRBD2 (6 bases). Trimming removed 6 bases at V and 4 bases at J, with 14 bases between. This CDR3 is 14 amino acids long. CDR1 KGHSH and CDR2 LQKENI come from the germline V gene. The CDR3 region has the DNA TGTGCCAGCTCCTCGGGACTTTCCCCAGATACGCAGTATTTT. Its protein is CASSSGLSPDTQYF.